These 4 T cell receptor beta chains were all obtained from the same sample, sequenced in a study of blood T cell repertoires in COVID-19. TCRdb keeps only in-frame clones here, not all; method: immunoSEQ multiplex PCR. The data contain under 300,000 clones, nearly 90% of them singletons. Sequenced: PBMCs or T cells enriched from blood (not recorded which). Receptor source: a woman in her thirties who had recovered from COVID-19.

The CDR3 sequence is CASSSVQGLNTEAFF. CDR3 coding DNA: TGTGCCAGCAGCTCCGTACAGGGATTGAACACTGAAGCTTTCTTT. This chain uses TRBV7-9 with TRBJ1-1; D is perhaps TRBD1 (6 bases). The CDR3 covers 15 residues. Trimming removed 4 bases at V and 0 bases at J, with 12 bases between. Germline lookup yields CDR1 SEHNR and CDR2 FQNEAQ (reference sequence).

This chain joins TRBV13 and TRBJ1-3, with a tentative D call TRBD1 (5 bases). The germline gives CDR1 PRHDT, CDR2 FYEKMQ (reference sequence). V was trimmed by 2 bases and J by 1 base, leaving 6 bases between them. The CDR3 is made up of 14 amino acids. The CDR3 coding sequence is TGTGCCAGCAGCTTAAGGGGTTCTGGAAACACCATATATTTT. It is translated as CASSLRGSGNTIYF.

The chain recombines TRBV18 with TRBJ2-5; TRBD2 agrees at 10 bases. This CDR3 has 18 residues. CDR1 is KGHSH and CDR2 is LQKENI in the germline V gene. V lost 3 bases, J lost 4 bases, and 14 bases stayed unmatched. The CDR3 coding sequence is TGTGCCAGCTCACCCCTCTCTAGCGGGGGAGGCTTCGGAGAGACCCAGTACTTC. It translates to CASSPLSSGGGFGETQYF.

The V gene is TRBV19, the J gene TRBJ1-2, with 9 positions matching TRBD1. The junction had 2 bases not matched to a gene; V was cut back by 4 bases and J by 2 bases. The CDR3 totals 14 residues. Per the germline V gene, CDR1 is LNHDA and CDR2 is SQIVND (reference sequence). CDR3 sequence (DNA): TGTGCCAGTAGTAAGGGACAGGGAAACTATGGCTACACCTTC. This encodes CASSKGQGNYGYTF.